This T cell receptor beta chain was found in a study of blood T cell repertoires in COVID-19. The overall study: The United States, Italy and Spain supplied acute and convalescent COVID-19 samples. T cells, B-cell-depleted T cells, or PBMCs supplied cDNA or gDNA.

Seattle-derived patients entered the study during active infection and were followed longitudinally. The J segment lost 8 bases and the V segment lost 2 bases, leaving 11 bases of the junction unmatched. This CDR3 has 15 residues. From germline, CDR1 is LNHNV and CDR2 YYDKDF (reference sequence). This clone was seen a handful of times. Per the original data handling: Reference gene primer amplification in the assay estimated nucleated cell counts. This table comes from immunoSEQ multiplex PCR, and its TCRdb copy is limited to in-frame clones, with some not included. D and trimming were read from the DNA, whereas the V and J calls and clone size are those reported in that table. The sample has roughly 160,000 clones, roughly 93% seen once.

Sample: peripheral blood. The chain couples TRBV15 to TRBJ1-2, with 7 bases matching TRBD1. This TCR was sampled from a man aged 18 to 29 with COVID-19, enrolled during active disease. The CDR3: CATSRSLSQGEGYTF. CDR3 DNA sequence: TGTGCCACCAGCAGATCCTTAAGTCAGGGGGAGGGCTACACCTTC.